This T cell receptor (beta chain) derives from a study of blood T cell repertoires in COVID-19. Study summary: The study drew acute and convalescent COVID-19 samples from the United States, Italy and Spain. Sources were T cells, B-cell-depleted T cells, or PBMCs; the material itself was cDNA or gDNA.

In germline, CDR1 is SGHAT, CDR2 FQNNGV. The CDR3 sequence is 14 residues long. V was trimmed by 6 bases and J by 3 bases, leaving 14 bases between them. Sequencing was performed with immunoSEQ multiplex PCR; in TCRdb, only in-frame clones are kept and a portion is missing. The sample includes some 87,000 clones, approximately 81% of them seen just once. This chain links TRBV11-2 with TRBJ1-2, with a tentative D call TRBD1 (6 bases). This sequence was found in an elderly man with active or convalescent COVID-19. Sequenced material: peripheral blood. This CDR3 is CASSPSTGYYGYTF. CDR3 DNA sequence: TGTGCCAGCAGTCCGAGCACAGGGTACTATGGCTACACCTTC.